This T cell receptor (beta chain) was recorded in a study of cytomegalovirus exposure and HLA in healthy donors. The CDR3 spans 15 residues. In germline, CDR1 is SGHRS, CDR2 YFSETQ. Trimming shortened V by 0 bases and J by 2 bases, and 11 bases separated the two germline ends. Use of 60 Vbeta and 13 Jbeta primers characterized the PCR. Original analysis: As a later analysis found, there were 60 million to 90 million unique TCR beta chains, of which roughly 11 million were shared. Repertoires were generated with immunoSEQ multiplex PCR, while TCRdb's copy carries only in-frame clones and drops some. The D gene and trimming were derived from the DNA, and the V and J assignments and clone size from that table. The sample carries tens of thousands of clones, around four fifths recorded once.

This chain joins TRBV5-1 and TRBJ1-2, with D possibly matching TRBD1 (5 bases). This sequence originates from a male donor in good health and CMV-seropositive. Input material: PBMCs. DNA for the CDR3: TGCGCCAGCAGCTTGGGTCAGGGTGGAAACTATGGCTACACCTTC. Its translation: CASSLGQGGNYGYTF.